These 29 T cell receptor beta chains share one sample of origin, sequenced in a study of shared clonotypes between healthy human individuals. Data came from immunoSEQ multiplex PCR; TCRdb stores just in-frame clones and leaves some out. The repertoire holds about 380,000 clones, with just over 95% as singletons. The sequenced material came from memory CD8+ T cells sorted from blood. Subset in this sample: CD45RO+ cells pooled with CCR7-negative TemRA cells. The receptor set was obtained from a man aged 25-45 years in good health.

The CDR3 spells CASHSNQPQHF. The CDR3 DNA reads as TGTGCCAGCCATAGCAATCAGCCCCAGCATTTT. The chain couples TRBV28 to TRBJ1-5; no clear D. Germline CDR1 MDHEN, CDR2 SYDVKM. With 8 bases removed from V and 0 bases from J, the gap between germline ends came to 2 bases. The length of the CDR3 is 11 residues. Complete variable domain (other parts from reference TRBV28 and TRBJ1-5): DVKVTQSSRYLVKRTGEKVFLECVQDMDHENMFWYRQDPGLGLRLIYFSYDVKMKEKGDIPEGYSVSREKKERFSLILESASTNQTSMYLCASHSNQPQHFGDGTRLSIL.

The chain carries TRBV5-1 and TRBJ1-2; D may be TRBD1 (5 bases). The germline V gene has CDR1 SGHRS and CDR2 YFSETQ. Trimming cost V 1 base and J 4 bases, with 11 bases left between them. This CDR3 comprises 14 residues. CDR3 residues: CASSLIGAGYGYTF. CDR3 DNA sequence: TGCGCCAGCAGCTTGATAGGGGCGGGCTATGGCTACACCTTC. The full variable domain, rest sourced from reference TRBV5-1 and TRBJ1-2, is KAGVTQTPRYLIKTRGQQVTLSCSPISGHRSVSWYQQTPGQGLQFLFEYFSETQRNKGNFPGRFSGRQFSNSRSEMNVSTLELGDSALYLCASSLIGAGYGYTFGSGTRLTVV.

J is TRBJ2-7 and V is TRBV10-1; D remains ambiguous. V was trimmed by 3 bases and J by 2 bases, leaving 8 bases between them. CDR1 WNHNN and CDR2 SYGVQD come from the germline V gene (reference sequence). The CDR3 is made up of 13 amino acids. CDR3 sequence (DNA): TGCGCCAGCAGTGACAACCCGGCCTACGAGCAGTACTTC. This translates into CASSDNPAYEQYF.

The V and J genes are TRBV4-1 and TRBJ1-2, with D possibly matching TRBD1 (5 bases). This CDR3 is built from 15 residues. V was shortened by 1 base and J by 7 bases, with 16 bases between the two germline ends. CDR1 MGHRA and CDR2 YSYEKL come from the germline V gene. CDR3 in DNA: TGCGCCAGCAGCCAAGTCGGTTGGGGGGATCCTGGCTACACCTTC. This codes for CASSQVGWGDPGYTF.

The rearrangement uses TRBV14 and TRBJ2-5; D may correspond to TRBD1 or TRBD2 (6 bases each). Trimming cost V 4 bases and J 2 bases, with 17 bases left between them. The CDR3 is made up of 16 amino acids. The germline V gene encodes CDR1 SGHDN and CDR2 FVKESK. CDR3 DNA: TGTGCCAGCAGCCCACATAGGGGGGCGCTTCAAGAGACCCAGTACTTC. Its translation is CASSPHRGALQETQYF.

This clone was seen a handful of times. This CDR3 is CASSLGSGVKGYEQYF. The CDR3 DNA reads TGCGCCAGCAGCTTGGGCTCAGGGGTTAAGGGATACGAGCAGTACTTC. The chain is built from TRBV5-1 and TRBJ2-7, with a weak D call TRBD1 (6 bases). Trimming pared 0 bases from V and 4 bases from J, leaving 17 bases between. This CDR3 has 16 amino acids. Per the germline V gene, CDR1 is SGHRS and CDR2 is YFSETQ.

This sequence joins TRBV19 and TRBJ1-4, with D possibly matching TRBD1 (5 bases). The V and J ends lost 3 bases and 3 bases respectively, with 8 bases between them. Per the germline V gene, CDR1 is LNHDA and CDR2 is SQIVND (reference sequence). The CDR3 spans 14 residues. The CDR3: CASSMAGANEKLFF. CDR3 sequence (DNA): TGTGCCAGTAGTATGGCGGGGGCTAATGAAAAACTGTTTTTT.

The chain uses TRBV4-1 and TRBJ2-5; the match to TRBD2 covers 9 bases. CDR1 and CDR2 from the germline V gene are MGHRA and YSYEKL. Trimming cost V 1 base and J 3 bases; bases outside gene matches: 15. CDR3 size: 19 residues. The CDR3, as DNA: TGCGCCAGCAGCCAAGGTATAGGTCTAGCGGGATTAAATGAAGAGACCCAGTACTTC. Encoded protein: CASSQGIGLAGLNEETQYF.

The gene calls are TRBV4-1 and TRBJ2-6, with D perhaps being TRBD1 or TRBD2 (5 bases each). The germline V gene has CDR1 MGHRA and CDR2 YSYEKL. Trimming left V 4 bases short and J 0 bases short, with 16 bases between. The CDR3 is 18 residues long. CDR3 in amino acids: CASSLSGPSYSGANVLTF. CDR3 sequence (DNA): TGCGCCAGCAGCCTATCGGGACCTTCCTACTCTGGGGCCAACGTCCTGACTTTC.

The chain employs TRBV5-8 and TRBJ2-1, with unresolved D. From germline, CDR1 is SGHTS and CDR2 YDEGEE. V gave up 0 bases and J gave up 0 bases, with 16 bases separating them. The CDR3 is 18 amino acids. The CDR3 region has the DNA TGTGCCAGCAGCTTGGGAACTGGCGGCTCCCTCTCCTACAATGAGCAGTTCTTC. Protein sequence: CASSLGTGGSLSYNEQFF.

This sequence joins TRBV5-1 and TRBJ2-1, with 9 bases lining up with TRBD2. The germline V gene has CDR1 SGHRS and CDR2 YFSETQ. The CDR3 runs 15 residues. The trim removed 4 bases at V and 2 bases at J, leaving 4 bases unmatched. The CDR3 DNA is TGCGCCAGCAGCGTACTAGCGGGCACCTACAATGAGCAGTTCTTC. Its protein product is CASSVLAGTYNEQFF.

This sequence joins TRBV25-1 and TRBJ2-3, with TRBD2 identical over 11 bases. Germline V gene data show CDR1 as MGHDK and CDR2 as SYGVNS. Trimming took 5 bases from V and 3 from J; bases not matched to a gene: 1. There are 14 residues in the CDR3. CDR3 bases: TGTGCCAGCAGTTGGACTAGCGGGACAGATACGCAGTATTTT. Amino acids: CASSWTSGTDTQYF.

Details on this clone: The sample contains more than one DNA sequence encoding this CDR3. The gene calls are TRBV18 and TRBJ2-3; 10 nucleotides agree with TRBD2. V shed 3 bases, J shed 2 bases, and the junction held 2 bases outside the gene matches. The germline gives CDR1 KGHSH, CDR2 LQKENI. The CDR3 runs 15 residues. CDR3: CASSPTSGITDTQYF. The CDR3 region has the DNA TGTGCCAGCTCACCTACTAGCGGGATCACAGATACGCAGTATTTT.

The rearrangement links TRBV5-1 to TRBJ2-7, with 7 positions matching TRBD2. CDR3 size: 13 residues. Trimming at V came to 3 bases and at J to 7 bases, leaving 7 bases not matched to a gene. Germline V gene sequence: CDR1 SGHRS, CDR2 YFSETQ. CDR3 DNA sequence: TGCGCCAGCAGCTGGAGCGGGACTGGTGAGCAGTACTTC. It codes for CASSWSGTGEQYF.

The chain joins TRBV2 to TRBJ1-5, with 11 bases matching TRBD1. From germline, CDR1 is SNHLY and CDR2 FYNNEI. The CDR3 length is 15 residues. With V trimmed by 4 bases and J by 5 bases, 4 bases remained unmatched. The CDR3 loop is CASSVDRGQDQPQHF. Written as DNA, the CDR3 is TGTGCCAGCAGTGTGGACAGGGGGCAGGATCAGCCCCAGCATTTT.

V and J are TRBV6-6 and TRBJ2-3; no firm D call. The CDR3 has 14 amino acids. V was cut by 6 bases and J by 2 bases, with 12 bases left in between. Germline V lookup: CDR1 MNHNY, CDR2 SVGAGI (reference sequence). CDR3 sequence: CASRKARNTDTQYF. The CDR3 region has the DNA TGTGCCAGCAGAAAAGCCAGGAACACAGATACGCAGTATTTT.

This sequence joins TRBV6-5 and TRBJ2-7; D is perhaps TRBD2 (5 bases). Germline lookup yields CDR1 MNHEY and CDR2 SVGAGI. This CDR3 is 12 amino acids long. V was clipped by 8 bases and J by 7 bases, with 15 bases between them. CDR3 loop: CASGFTSLEQYF. The CDR3 nucleotides are TGTGCCAGCGGCTTTACTAGTTTAGAGCAGTACTTC.

J is TRBJ2-3 and V is TRBV28, with unresolved D. Trimming took off 3 bases at V and 0 bases at J, with 16 bases between the two ends. The germline V gene encodes CDR1 MDHEN and CDR2 SYDVKM. There are 17 residues in the CDR3. DNA of the CDR3: TGTGCCAGCAGTTTGTTTACGTGGACCCCTAGCACAGATACGCAGTATTTT. Protein product: CASSLFTWTPSTDTQYF.

The chain employs TRBV28 and TRBJ2-2; no clear D. This CDR3 comprises 15 residues. Trimming took off 1 base at V and 4 bases at J, with 10 bases between the two ends. From germline, CDR1 is MDHEN and CDR2 SYDVKM. The CDR3 protein is CASSLYGVVTGELFF. The CDR3 DNA sequence: TGTGCCAGCAGTTTATACGGCGTAGTCACCGGGGAGCTGTTTTTT.

This rearrangement joins TRBV6-1 to TRBJ2-7; 10 positions agree with TRBD2. CDR3 length equals 14 residues. With 8 bases clipped from V and 1 base from J, the junction kept 5 bases outside the gene matches. Germline CDR1 MNHNS, CDR2 SASEGT. DNA for the CDR3: TGTGCCAGCGTCCGACTAGCGGGTTCCTACGAGCAGTACTTC. Protein product: CASVRLAGSYEQYF.

A word on this clone: The same CDR3 arises from other DNA sequences in this sample as well. CDR3 sequence: CASSLDYEQYF. DNA for the CDR3: TGCGCCAGCAGCTTGGATTACGAGCAGTACTTC. The gene calls are TRBV5-1 and TRBJ2-7; D is undetermined. V was shortened by 0 bases and J by 4 bases, with 2 bases between the two germline ends. The CDR3 consists of 11 residues. Germline V gene data show CDR1 as SGHRS and CDR2 as YFSETQ.

This chain links TRBV27 with TRBJ1-2; TRBD1 might be the D (5 bases). Germline V gene sequence: CDR1 MNHEY, CDR2 SMNVEV (reference sequence). CDR3 size: 16 residues. The germline V and J ends were trimmed by 4 bases and 2 bases, with 17 bases remaining between them. The CDR3 bases are TGTGCCAGCAGTTCAAGCCCCTGGGGCCTCAACTATGGCTACACCTTC. It is translated as CASSSSPWGLNYGYTF.

The chain uses TRBV6-1 and TRBJ2-7, with a weak D call TRBD1 (6 bases). CDR3 length: 14 amino acids. From germline, CDR1 is MNHNS and CDR2 SASEGT. Trimming took off 4 bases at V and 4 bases at J, with 14 bases between the two ends. In DNA form, the CDR3 reads TGTGCCAGCAGTGTACAGGGTTTTAGGTACGAGCAGTACTTC. Its protein product is CASSVQGFRYEQYF.

The chain has TRBV6-1 and TRBJ1-2; weak D call: TRBD1 (6 bases). The V gene lost 4 bases and the J gene lost 2 bases, with 11 bases spanning the gap. This CDR3 has 14 residues. Germline loops: CDR1 MNHNS, CDR2 SASEGT. CDR3: CASSVRTENYGYTF. The CDR3 coding sequence is TGTGCCAGCAGTGTACGGACAGAGAACTATGGCTACACCTTC.

The J gene is TRBJ2-7, the V gene TRBV6-5; D gene ambiguous. From germline, CDR1 is MNHEY and CDR2 SVGAGI. Between the trimmed V and J ends, which lost 7 bases and 2 bases, there was a span of 12 bases. This CDR3 contains 13 residues. The CDR3 nucleotides are TGTGCCAGCACAGGCCGGTCAGCCTACGAGCAGTACTTC. Translated, it gives CASTGRSAYEQYF.

The V and J genes are TRBV4-2 and TRBJ2-3; the D gene is possibly TRBD2 (5 bases). Germline values: CDR1 LGHNA, CDR2 YNFKEQ. V dropped 0 bases and J dropped 1 base, with 5 bases sitting between them. This CDR3 comprises 14 residues. This CDR3 reads CASSQDGGTDTQYF. The CDR3 DNA sequence: TGTGCCAGCAGCCAAGACGGGGGCACAGATACGCAGTATTTT.

This clone was picked up one time. The rearrangement joins TRBV5-1 to TRBJ2-7, with D maybe TRBD1 (5 bases). CDR3 length: 16 amino acids. Between the trimmed V and J ends, which lost 2 bases and 3 bases, there was a span of 18 bases. Germline V gene sequence: CDR1 SGHRS, CDR2 YFSETQ. As DNA, the CDR3 is TGCGCCAGCAGCTTACCCAGTGGGTCAGGGTTCTACGAGCAGTACTTC. Encoded protein: CASSLPSGSGFYEQYF.

The CDR3 DNA follows: TGTGCCAGCAGTGCCCCACAGGCCCCTTTCTCTGGAAACACCATATATTTT. Its translation is CASSAPQAPFSGNTIYF. The rearrangement uses TRBV2 and TRBJ1-3, with D perhaps matching TRBD1 (5 bases). Trimming pared 4 bases from V and 0 bases from J, leaving 16 bases between. Germline V lookup: CDR1 SNHLY, CDR2 FYNNEI. The CDR3 sequence is 17 residues long.

The J gene is TRBJ2-1, the V gene TRBV20-1; D uncertain. Germline values: CDR1 DFQATT, CDR2 SNEGSKA (reference sequence). Between the trimmed V and J ends, which lost 2 bases and 10 bases, there was a span of 6 bases. There are 10 residues in the CDR3. The CDR3 DNA reads TGCAGTGCTAGACGTCAGGAGCAGTTCTTC. Its translation: CSARRQEQFF.